These 2 T cell receptor beta chains were all obtained from the same sample, sequenced in a study of blood T cell repertoires in COVID-19. Generated by immunoSEQ multiplex PCR, the TCRdb table keeps only in-frame clones and is missing some. The repertoire includes approximately 210,000 clones, 89% of them detected once, and about 5% sits in the top ten. Material: peripheral blood. The receptors shown here come from a middle-aged woman with acute or convalescent COVID-19.

V and J are TRBV10-3 and TRBJ1-2; 8 bases line up with TRBD1. V lost 2 bases to trimming and J lost 8 bases; unmatched junction nucleotides: 10. CDR1 ENHRY and CDR2 SYGVKD come from the germline V gene. The CDR3 has 15 amino acids. The CDR3 here is CAISEQDRGRGGYTF. CDR3 DNA sequence: TGTGCCATCAGTGAGCAAGACAGGGGAAGGGGGGGCTACACCTTC.

This clone was seen a single time. The chain links TRBV11-2 to TRBJ2-5, with 9 bases lining up with TRBD2. Germline CDR1 is SGHAT and CDR2 is FQNNGV. With V trimmed by 2 bases and J by 5 bases, 12 bases remained unmatched. CDR3 length equals 17 residues. CDR3 sequence (DNA): TGTGCCAGCAGCTTATTAATAATAGCGGGGGCCGGGGAGACCCAGTACTTC. It is translated as CASSLLIIAGAGETQYF.